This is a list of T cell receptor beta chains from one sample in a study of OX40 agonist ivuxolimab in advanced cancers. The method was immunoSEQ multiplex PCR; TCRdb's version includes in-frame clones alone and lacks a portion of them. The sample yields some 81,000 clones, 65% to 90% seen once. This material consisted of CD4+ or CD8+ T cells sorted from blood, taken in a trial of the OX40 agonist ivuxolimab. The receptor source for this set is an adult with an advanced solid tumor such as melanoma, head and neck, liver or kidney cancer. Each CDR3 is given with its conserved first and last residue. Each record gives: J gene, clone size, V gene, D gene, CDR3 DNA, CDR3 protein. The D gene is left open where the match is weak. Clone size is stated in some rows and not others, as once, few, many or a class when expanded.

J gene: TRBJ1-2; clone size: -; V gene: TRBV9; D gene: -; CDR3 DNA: TGTGCCAGCAGCCCCCCCCCGGCAGGGTCAACTGGCTACACCTTC; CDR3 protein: CASSPPPAGSTGYTF
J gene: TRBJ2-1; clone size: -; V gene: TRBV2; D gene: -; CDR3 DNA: TGTGCCAGCACCCTACAGGTCCGGGGGCATAGTGAGCAGTTCTTC; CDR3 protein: CASTLQVRGHSEQFF
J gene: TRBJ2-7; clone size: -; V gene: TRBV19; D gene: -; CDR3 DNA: TGTGCCAGTAGTATCGGGGAACAGGGTTTCAACGAGCAGTACTTC; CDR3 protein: CASSIGEQGFNEQYF
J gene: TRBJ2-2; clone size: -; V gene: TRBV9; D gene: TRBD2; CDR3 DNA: TGTGCCAGCAGCGTTTTAGCGGGGCGAAACACCGGGGAGCTGTTTTTT; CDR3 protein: CASSVLAGRNTGELFF
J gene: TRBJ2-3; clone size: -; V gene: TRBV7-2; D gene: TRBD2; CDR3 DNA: TGTGCCAGCAGCTTTCATAGCGGGGGGGCCTCAGATACGCAGTATTTT; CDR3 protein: CASSFHSGGASDTQYF
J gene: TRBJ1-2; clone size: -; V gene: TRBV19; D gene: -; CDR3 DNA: TGTGCCAGTAGGCCGACAGGAAACTATGGCTACACCTTC; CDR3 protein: CASRPTGNYGYTF
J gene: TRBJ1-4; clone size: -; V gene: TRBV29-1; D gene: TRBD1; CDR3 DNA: TGCAGCGGAAAACAGGGGCCTAATGAAAAACTGTTTTTT; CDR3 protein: CSGKQGPNEKLFF
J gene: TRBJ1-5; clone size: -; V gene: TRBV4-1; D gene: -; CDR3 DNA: TGCGCCAGCAGCCAAGCCCCAGGGTTTAGCAATCAGCCCCAGCATTTT; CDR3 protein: CASSQAPGFSNQPQHF
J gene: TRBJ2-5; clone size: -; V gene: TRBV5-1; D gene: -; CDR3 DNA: TGCGCCAGCAGCGGCGGGGACCCAAGGGAGACCCAGTACTTC; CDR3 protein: CASSGGDPRETQYF
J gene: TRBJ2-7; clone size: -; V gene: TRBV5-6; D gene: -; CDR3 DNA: TGTGCCAGCAGGGACTCGGGGTCTTCGTACGAGCAGTACTTC; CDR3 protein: CASRDSGSSYEQYF
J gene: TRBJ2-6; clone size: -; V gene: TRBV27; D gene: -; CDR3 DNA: TGTGCCAGCAGTTTACGCCCCCCCGACTCTGGGGCCAACGTCCTGACTTTC; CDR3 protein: CASSLRPPDSGANVLTF
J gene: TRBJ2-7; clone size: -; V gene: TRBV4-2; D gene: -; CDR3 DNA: TGTGCCAGCAGCCAAGAAATGGGCAGGGGGGCGAGTTACGAGCAGTACTTC; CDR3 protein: CASSQEMGRGASYEQYF
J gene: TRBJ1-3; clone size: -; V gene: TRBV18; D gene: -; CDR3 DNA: TGTGCCAGCTCACCGACAGCCATGAGCTCTGGAAACACCATATATTTT; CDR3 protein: CASSPTAMSSGNTIYF
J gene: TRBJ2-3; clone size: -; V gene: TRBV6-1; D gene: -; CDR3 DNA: TGTGCCAGCAGTGAACATCAAGGGGCAGATACGCAGTATTTT; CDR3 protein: CASSEHQGADTQYF
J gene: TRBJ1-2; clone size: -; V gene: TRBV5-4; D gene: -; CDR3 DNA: TGTGCCAGCAGCTTGGGAGTGAGGACACCGAGCTACACCTTC; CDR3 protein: CASSLGVRTPSYTF
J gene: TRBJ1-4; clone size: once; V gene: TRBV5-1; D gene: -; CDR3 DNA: TGCGCCAGCAGCTTGGGAGGGGAGGGAGAAAAACTGTTTTTT; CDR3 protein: CASSLGGEGEKLFF
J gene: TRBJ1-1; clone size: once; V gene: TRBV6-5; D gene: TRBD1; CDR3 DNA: TGTGCCAGCATCTGGGGCGGGACAGGGCGGACTGAAGCTTTCTTT; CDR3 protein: CASIWGGTGRTEAFF
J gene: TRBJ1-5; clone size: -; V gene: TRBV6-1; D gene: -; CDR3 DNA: TGTGCCAGCAGTGAACGTCAGGTCAGCAATCAGCCCCAGCATTTT; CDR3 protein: CASSERQVSNQPQHF
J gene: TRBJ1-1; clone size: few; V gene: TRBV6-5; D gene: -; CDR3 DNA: TGTGCCAGCAGTTACAAGGGCCTGGCTTTCTTT; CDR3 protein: CASSYKGLAFF
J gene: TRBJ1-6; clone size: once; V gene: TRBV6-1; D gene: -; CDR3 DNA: TGTGCCAGCAGGCCGAGGACAAACTCACCCCTCCACTTT; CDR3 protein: CASRPRTNSPLHF
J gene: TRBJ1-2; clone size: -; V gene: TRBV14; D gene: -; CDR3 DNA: TGTGCCAGCAGCCAAACGCGAAGGGAACGGGGCTATGGCTACACCTTC; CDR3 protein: CASSQTRRERGYGYTF
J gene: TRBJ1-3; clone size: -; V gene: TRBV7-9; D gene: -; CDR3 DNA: TGTGCCAGCAGCTTAGAAAGTTCCAGTTCTGGAAACACCATATATTTT; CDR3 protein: CASSLESSSSGNTIYF
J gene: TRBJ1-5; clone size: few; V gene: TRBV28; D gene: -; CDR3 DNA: TGTGCCAGCATAAGAGGGGGGAGGCAGCCCCAGCATTTT; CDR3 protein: CASIRGGRQPQHF
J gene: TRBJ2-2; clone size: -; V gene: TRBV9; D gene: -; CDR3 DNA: TGTGCCAGCAGCGTCGGAGTTAACACCGGGGAGCTGTTTTTT; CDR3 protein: CASSVGVNTGELFF
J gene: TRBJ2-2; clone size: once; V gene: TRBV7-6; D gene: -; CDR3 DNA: TGTGCCAGCAGCTTAAATTCTAGAGGCGATTTCGGGGAGCTGTTTTTT; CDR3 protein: CASSLNSRGDFGELFF
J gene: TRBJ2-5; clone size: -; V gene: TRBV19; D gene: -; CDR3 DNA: TGTGCCAGTAGTAGGCAGGACCAAGAGACCCAGTACTTC; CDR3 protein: CASSRQDQETQYF
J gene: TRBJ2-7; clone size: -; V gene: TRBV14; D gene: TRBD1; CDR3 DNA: TGTGCCAGCAGCCGGGACAGGATTTACGAGCAGTACTTC; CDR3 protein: CASSRDRIYEQYF
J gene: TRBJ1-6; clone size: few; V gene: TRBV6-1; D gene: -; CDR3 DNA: TGTGCCATCTGGGCCCCAGGGAAACATATTTCACCCCTCCACTTT; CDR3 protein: CAIWAPGKHISPLHF
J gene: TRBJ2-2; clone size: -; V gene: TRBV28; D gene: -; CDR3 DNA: TGTGCCAGCAGCGTCGGCACCGGGGAGCTGTTTTTT; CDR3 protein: CASSVGTGELFF
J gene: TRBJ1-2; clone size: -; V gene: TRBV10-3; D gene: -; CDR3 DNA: TGTGCCATCAGTGAAAATGGTGTTTCGGGGGCAGGTGGCTACACCTTC; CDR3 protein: CAISENGVSGAGGYTF
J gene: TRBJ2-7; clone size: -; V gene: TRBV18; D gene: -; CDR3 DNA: TGTGCCAGCTCGGCGAGAAGGGTTGATCTCTACGAGCAGTACTTC; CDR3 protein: CASSARRVDLYEQYF
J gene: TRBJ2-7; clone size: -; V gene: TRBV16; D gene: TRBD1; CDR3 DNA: TGTGCCAGCAGCCAAGACAGGGGGTCTCTCGAGCAGTACTTC; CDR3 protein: CASSQDRGSLEQYF
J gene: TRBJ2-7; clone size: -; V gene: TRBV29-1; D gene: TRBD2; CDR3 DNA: TGCAGCGTTTCTAGCGGGGGGGGACGCTACGAGCAGTACTTC; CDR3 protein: CSVSSGGGRYEQYF
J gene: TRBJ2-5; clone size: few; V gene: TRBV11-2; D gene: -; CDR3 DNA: TGTGCCAGCAGCTCGGGACATCAAGAGACCCAGTACTTC; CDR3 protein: CASSSGHQETQYF
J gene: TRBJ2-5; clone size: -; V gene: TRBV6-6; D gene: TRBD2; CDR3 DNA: TGTGCCAGCAAAGCCTCTAGCGGGGGGCAAGAGACCCAGTACTTC; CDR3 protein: CASKASSGGQETQYF
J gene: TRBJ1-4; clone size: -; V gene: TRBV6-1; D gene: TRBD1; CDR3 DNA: TGTGCCAGCAGTGCGGCAGGGGGCGGGTCTAATGAAAAACTGTTTTTT; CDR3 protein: CASSAAGGGSNEKLFF
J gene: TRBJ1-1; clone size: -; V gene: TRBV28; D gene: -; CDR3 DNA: TGTGCCAGCAGTTTGTCTGAAAGGGGAGCTTTCTTT; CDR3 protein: CASSLSERGAFF
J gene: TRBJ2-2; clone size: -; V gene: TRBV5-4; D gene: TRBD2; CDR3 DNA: TGTGCCAGCAGCTTAGCGGGGGGGTTCCCCGCGGCTGGGGAGCTGTTTTTT; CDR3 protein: CASSLAGGFPAAGELFF
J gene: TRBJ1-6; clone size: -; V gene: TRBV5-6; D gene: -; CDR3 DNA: TGTGCCAGCAGCGAGGCCAGAAGTTCACCCCTCCACTTT; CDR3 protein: CASSEARSSPLHF
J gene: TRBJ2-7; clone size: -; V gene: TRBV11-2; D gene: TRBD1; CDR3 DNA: TGTGCCAGCAGGCATTATGTGGGGACAGGGGCGGGAGAGCAGTACTTC; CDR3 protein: CASRHYVGTGAGEQYF
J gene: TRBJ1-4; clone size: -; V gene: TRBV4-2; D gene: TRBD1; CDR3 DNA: TGTGCCAGCAGCCAATCGGACAGGGCCATGGCTAATGAAAAACTGTTTTTT; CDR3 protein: CASSQSDRAMANEKLFF